The T cell receptor (beta chain) under discussion was sequenced for a study of cytomegalovirus exposure and HLA in healthy donors. J gave up 3 bases and V 9 bases, and 4 bases lay outside the gene matches. The CDR3 consists of 12 residues. Germline V gene data show CDR1 as MNHNY and CDR2 as SVGAGI (reference sequence). 60 Vbeta and 13 Jbeta primers were used in PCR. Assay: immunoSEQ multiplex PCR; the TCRdb copy retains only in-frame clones and omits some. Found here are about 31,000 clones, around two fifths of them singletons; the top ten hold 2%. This chain uses TRBV6-6 with TRBJ2-7, with 8 bases lining up with TRBD1. The sample taken for sequencing was PBMCs. The receptor comes from a woman aged 45-60 years in good health and CMV-seronegative. Written as DNA, the CDR3 is TGTGCCAGTAGGGACAGGAACTACGAGCAGTACTTC. Translating it yields CASRDRNYEQYF.